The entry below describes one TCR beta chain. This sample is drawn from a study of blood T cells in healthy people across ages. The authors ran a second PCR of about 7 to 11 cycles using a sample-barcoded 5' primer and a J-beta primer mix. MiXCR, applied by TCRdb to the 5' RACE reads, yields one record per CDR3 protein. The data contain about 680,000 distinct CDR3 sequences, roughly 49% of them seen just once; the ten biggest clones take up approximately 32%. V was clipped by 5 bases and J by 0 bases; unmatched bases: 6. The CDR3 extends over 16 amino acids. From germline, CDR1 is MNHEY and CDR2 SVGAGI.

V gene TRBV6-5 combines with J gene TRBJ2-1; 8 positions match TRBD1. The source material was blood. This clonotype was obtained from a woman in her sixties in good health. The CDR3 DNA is TGTGCCAGCAGTAGGCGGACAGGGAGCTCCTACAATGAGCAGTTCTTC. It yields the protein CASSRRTGSSYNEQFF.